This TCR beta chain was obtained from a study of cytomegalovirus exposure and HLA in healthy donors (dated by TCRdb to about 2017). At the level of the whole study: An earlier analysis of approximately 600 of the donors reported 250 to 350 Gb of sequence data and more than 90 million unique TCR beta sequences from some 180 million T cells. Rather than using new phenotypic data, the later analysis identified candidate immune exposures from TCR beta sequences and from how often those sequences occurred across donors. Typing coverage varied by locus: about 620-630 donors for A, B, C, DRB1 and DQB1; more than 500 for DQA1; nearly 610 for DPA1; about 450 for DPB1. A later analysis re-analyzed previously published TCR beta repertoires from 666 donors and added high-resolution HLA genotyping to study TCR occurrence patterns. Of the 350 to 450 genotyped donors, approximately 82% fell in the genetic ancestry cluster associated with self-reported Caucasian donors. The aim of the study was to test whether cataloging public T cell receptors could identify signatures of past pathogen exposure. An earlier analysis of 500 to 650 of the donors applied high-throughput TCR beta sequencing to assess whether each TCR beta V gene segment acted as functional or pseudogenic. Class I and class II HLA loci were covered by the typing at four-digit resolution. On average, around 200,000 unique TCR beta nucleotide sequences were sequenced per donor among a few hundred genotyped donors of the cohort, with roughly 18% of those sequences being non-productive. A separate validation cohort of 100 to 150 different subjects was used in addition to the 666-subject first cohort. Donor age, sex, ethnicity and CMV serostatus were compiled together with the repertoire data. The study used immunosequencing to profile the T cell repertoires of 670 or so subjects and linked those repertoires to cytomegalovirus serostatus. All discovery cohort repertoires had been generated using a single sequencing platform. An early release that covered about 600 HLA-typed donors contained approximately 300 gigabases of sequencing data and around 80 million unique TCR sequences. Roughly five DR-DQ haplotypes were handled as single units for association and clustering, since linkage in the cohort was strong. High-throughput TCR immunosequencing, statistical association of individual TCRs with disease status, and machine learning were combined to predict cytomegalovirus infection status. A later genetic analysis used genome-wide SNP genotypes for about 60% of the roughly 670 donors, treating that subset as a discovery cohort. Broader findings and caveats from the paper: Roughly uniform sequencing depth across donors was assumed in presence/absence analyses, although this assumption may not hold. Some IMGT-functional V segments, including TRBV6-2 and TRBV6-3, could not be distinguished by the 87-base-pair reads and were therefore excluded. Specific HLA alleles were associated with over 15,000 TCR beta sequences at a false discovery rate of 0.05 in a later analysis. According to a later analysis, most CMV-associated TCR beta chains appeared to be HLA-restricted, and the HLA associations seemed to be driven largely by CMV exposure. When HLA alleles, especially DR and DQ, strongly co-occurred, TCR associations were difficult to assign to individual alleles. According to a later analysis, parvovirus B19, influenza, CMV and Epstein-Barr virus appeared linked to several top co-occurrence clusters. While some public TCRs were present in many individuals, most TCR sequences turned up only very rarely across donors. About 17 rarely observed V segments, including chromosome 9 orphons, were excluded from the earlier analysis of some 590 of the donors because counts were too low. In a later genetic analysis, fewer N-insertions in productive TCRs were reported among donors in an Asian-associated ancestry cluster than the roughly 700-donor mean. For the cohort, immune exposure information was limited to CMV serostatus. V-gene and J-gene trimming of TCR beta chains was associated with a missense DCLRE1C variant in a later genetic analysis, and the association was replicated in an independent cohort. A few of the identified cytomegalovirus-associated TCR beta chains were confirmed in vitro to be specific for cytomegalovirus antigens. A further reported finding was that TCR beta sequences accurately predicted the HLA-A and HLA-B alleles for most subjects in the first cohort. The sequencing pipeline was judged likely to have produced a cluster of highly shared sequence variants as a technical artifact. The authors suggested that the approach could potentially be extended to other disease states and immunological phenotypes. Because some donors lacked HLA typing at each locus, the association tests relied only on the typed subset. A later analysis found that TCR association rates varied across HLA loci, with DRB1 alleles showing the most associated TCRs and HLA-C alleles the fewest. Broadly in line with IMGT annotations, most TCR beta V segments showed up in productive rearrangements about 87% or about 30% of the time in an earlier analysis of several hundred of the donors. Only TCR beta chains were sequenced in this cohort, and the absence of alpha or paired-chain data limited detectable features. The classifier was reported to diagnose cytomegalovirus status with high specificity and sensitivity in both the original cohort and the validation cohort. In the study, around 160 TCR beta chains were listed as associated with cytomegalovirus. Linkage disequilibrium might explain the correlated functional status among segregating V segments, but an unknown experimental factor could not be ruled out. In a later analysis, HLA-associated TCR beta chains were found to be more clonally expanded and to have lower generation probabilities than equally common non-associated chains.

The cohort was made up of under 800 healthy bone marrow donors. Cohort members were all nominally healthy when sampled, although unrecorded immune exposures were likely present. The donor tested CMV seronegative, placing the donor among the roughly 400 seronegative members of the cohort. Every donor gave a peripheral blood sample, and the peripheral blood mononuclear cells from that sample were used for TCR beta sequencing. Genomic DNA was extracted from the blood cell samples with the Qiagen DNeasy Blood Extraction Kit. The CDR3 numbers 12 residues from cysteine through phenylalanine. Left in the record is the CDR3 DNA by itself, 36 bases read in frame from the first base. The trim is 8 bases for V and 7 bases for J, with a gap of 12 bases between the germline ends. From a lookup of the germline V gene, CDR1 and CDR2 are MDHEN and SYDVKM. The library came from the immunoSEQ multiplex PCR assay. A mixture of 60 forward primers for TCR Vbeta segments and 13 reverse primers for TCR Jbeta segments was used in the multiplex PCR. A multiplex PCR assay on genomic DNA amplified the CDR3 region of rearranged TCR beta genes. The amplified TCR beta libraries were sequenced on the Illumina HiSeq System as 87-base-pair reads. For the original study's pipeline: In a later analysis, some 80 million unique TCR beta chains were counted across the 650 to 700 repertoires, and roughly 11 million of these chains were shared by at least two donors. Raw reads were error-corrected and collapsed into unique sequences by a nearest-neighbor algorithm in which closely related sequences were merged to remove PCR and sequencing errors. CDR3 sequences were aligned to IMGT reference sequences to assign V, D and J gene segments. For a sequence to be retained, a match of at least six nucleotides was required to both a V gene segment and a J gene segment. Rearrangements were called productive when the CDR3 lacked stop codons and stayed in frame with V and J; all others were non-productive. Following IMGT convention, CDR3 was defined as the stretch from the second conserved V-encoded cysteine to the conserved J-encoded phenylalanine. The earlier analysis of more than 450 of the donors excluded sequences that lacked an unambiguous match to a single V gene segment. An earlier analysis of 500 to 700 of the donors classified V segments as functional when productive rearrangements were above 56.7% and as segregating when the standard deviation between donors was above 5%. To diagnose cytomegalovirus status from the catalog of TCR beta chain sequences, a statistical classification framework was built. A later analysis assigned V and J genes by comparing TCR nucleotide sequences with IMGT/GENE-DB human TR gene sequences. Using the TCRdist pipeline, a later analysis assigned CDR3 sequences along with most-parsimonious VDJ recombination scenarios. In a later analysis, each TCR beta chain was defined by its CDR3 amino acid sequence together with its V-gene family, and reads lacking a unique V-gene family were excluded. In a later analysis, approximately 590 highly shared, low-generation-probability nucleotide sequences were removed to address suspected cross-contamination and a sequencing artifact. For each public chain, a later analysis derived a clonal expansion index from normalized ranks of inferred template counts within each repertoire. In a later analysis, generation probabilities were computed using a VDJ recombination model fitted to out-of-frame rearrangements, and the results were checked against IGoR. A later analysis scored TCR-TCR, TCR-HLA and TCR-CMV co-occurrence with hypergeometric tests, applying a repertoire-size bias correction to TCR pairs. False discovery rates were estimated in a later analysis by permuting HLA or CMV assignments 20 times. In a later analysis, co-occurring TCRs were grouped with DBSCAN, and TCRdist sequence similarity was added when clustering was performed within HLA-allele-positive subsets. Repertoires with fewer than 30,000 or more than 120,000 public chains, plus five repertoires with anomalous nucleotide sharing, were excluded from co-occurrence clustering. Held by TCRdb, this immuneACCESS table contains in-frame sequences only and omits some clones. Under half of the omission traces to an unresolved V gene where checked; the cause of the rest is unknown. V, J and clone size are taken as reported in that table, and D and trimming were inferred from the DNA itself. The sample records about 150,000 clones, 65% to 80% of which are singletons. Of the sample, roughly 2% falls within the top ten clones.

This clone appeared a few times. There is no known antigen for this receptor. The input lacks base qualities; no much larger clone sits a single base away. The TCR comes from a woman in her thirties or forties in good health and CMV-seronegative. The sample was PBMCs. The chain was built from TRBV28 and TRBJ1-5; the D gene remains uncertain. CDR3 loop: CASLSVRQPQHF. The DNA sequence is given as TGTGCCAGCCTCTCAGTCAGGCAGCCCCAGCATTTT.